This T cell receptor (beta chain) is drawn from a study of type 1 and type 2 diabetes patients. The PCR template was genomic DNA. Multiplex PCR with 30 forward and 13 reverse primers amplified the TCR beta CDR3. One entry per CDR3 protein, called by TCRdb with MiXCR from the multiplex PCR reads. The sample consists of a few hundred thousand distinct CDR3 sequences, around 50% of them appearing once. The receptor was isolated from a man aged 18 to 29 with type 2 diabetes. Sequencing input: peripheral blood mononuclear cells (PBMCs).

CDR3 DNA: TGTGCCAGTAGTATTTTGGGGACAGGGGAAGAGACCCAGTACTTC. Protein sequence: CASSILGTGEETQYF. This chain joins TRBV19 and TRBJ2-5, with TRBD1 matching 10 bases. This CDR3 is 15 amino acids long. The V gene's germline CDR1 is LNHDA and CDR2 SQIVND (reference sequence). Trimming removed 3 bases from V and 3 bases from J; junction bases left unmatched: 4.